The 3 T cell receptor beta chains below all came from one sample that was sequenced in a study of blood T cell repertoires in COVID-19. Clones were sequenced by immunoSEQ multiplex PCR, and TCRdb holds only the in-frame ones, with some missing. The sample carries 350,000 to 450,000 clones, about 90% recorded once. Sequenced: PBMCs or T cells enriched from blood (not recorded which). The receptors derive from a woman aged 25 to 39 who had recovered from COVID-19.

The chain uses TRBV11-2 and TRBJ2-5; the match to TRBD1 covers 9 bases. Germline V gene sequence: CDR1 SGHAT, CDR2 FQNNGV. CDR3 length equals 14 residues. The junction had 5 bases not matched to a gene; V was cut back by 5 bases and J by 4 bases. The CDR3 DNA is TGTGCCAGCAGCACGCGGACAGGGGTAGAGACCCAGTACTTC. It is translated as CASSTRTGVETQYF. Filled out from reference TRBV11-2 and TRBJ2-5, the complete variable domain reads EAGVAQSPRYKIIEKRQSVAFWCNPISGHATLYWYQQILGQGPKLLIQFQNNGVVDDSQLPKDRFSAERLKGVDSTLKIQPAKLEDSAVYLCASSTRTGVETQYFGPGTRLLVL.

The V call is TRBV27, the J call TRBJ1-6; TRBD1 aligns across 8 bases. Germline values: CDR1 MNHEY, CDR2 SMNVEV (reference sequence). This CDR3 has 14 amino acids. V trimming: 6 bases; J trimming: 7 bases; junction bases outside the gene matches: 5. CDR3: CASSSDRVNSPLHF. DNA of the CDR3: TGTGCCAGCAGCTCGGACAGGGTGAATTCACCCCTCCACTTT.

The V and J genes are TRBV11-2 and TRBJ1-1; TRBD1 matches at 7 bases. V trimming: 5 bases; J trimming: 1 base; junction bases outside the gene matches: 4. The CDR3 spans 14 residues. The germline V gene has CDR1 SGHAT and CDR2 FQNNGV. The CDR3, as DNA: TGTGCCAGCAGCCTCCGGGACAGGAACACTGAAGCTTTCTTT. Encoded protein: CASSLRDRNTEAFF.